There are many counts of the clone carrying this TCR beta chain. The data derive from a study of T cells in Graves' hyperthyroidism and ophthalmopathy. Germline CDR1 reads PRHDT; CDR2 reads FYEKMQ (reference sequence). The CDR3 covers 15 residues. V was pared by 0 bases and J by 2 bases, with 2 bases of the junction left unmatched. Amplification of TCR beta CDR3 regions used RNA as the template. TCR CDR3 regions were first amplified by RT-PCR with HTBI primers. TCRdb re-derived calls from the multiplex PCR reads in MiXCR, one entry per CDR3 protein. Among 400,000 or so distinct CDR3 sequences listed, around 13% were seen once.

Source material: blood. This sequence originates from a woman younger than 45 with Graves' ophthalmopathy. The chain couples TRBV13 to TRBJ2-7; 9 bases fit TRBD1. The chain's CDR3 is CASSLGRDRAYEQYF. DNA for the CDR3: TGTGCCAGCAGCTTAGGCCGGGACAGGGCCTACGAGCAGTACTTC. The variable domain in full, completed from reference TRBV13 and TRBJ2-7, reads AAGVIQSPRHLIKEKRETATLKCYPIPRHDTVYWYQQGPGQDPQFLISFYEKMQSDKGSIPDRFSAQQFSDYHSELNMSSLELGDSALYFCASSLGRDRAYEQYFGPGTRLTVT.